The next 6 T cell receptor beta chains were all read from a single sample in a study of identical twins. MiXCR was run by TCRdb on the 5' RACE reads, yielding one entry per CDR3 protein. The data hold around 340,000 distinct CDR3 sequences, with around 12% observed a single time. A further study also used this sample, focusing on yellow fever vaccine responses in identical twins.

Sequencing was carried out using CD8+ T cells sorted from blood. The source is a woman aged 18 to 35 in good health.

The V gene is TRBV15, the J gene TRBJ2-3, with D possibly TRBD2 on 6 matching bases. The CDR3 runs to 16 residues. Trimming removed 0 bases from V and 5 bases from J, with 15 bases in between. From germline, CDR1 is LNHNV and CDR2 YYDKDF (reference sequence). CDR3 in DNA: TGTGCCACCAGCAGAGAGCTCCCCCCGGGACTAGATACGCAGTATTTT. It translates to CATSRELPPGLDTQYF.

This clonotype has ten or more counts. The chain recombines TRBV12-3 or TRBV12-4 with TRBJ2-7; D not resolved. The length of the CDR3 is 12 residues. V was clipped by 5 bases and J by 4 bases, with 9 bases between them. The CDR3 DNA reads TGTGCCAGCAGTCGGAACATTTACGAGCAGTACTTC. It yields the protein CASSRNIYEQYF.

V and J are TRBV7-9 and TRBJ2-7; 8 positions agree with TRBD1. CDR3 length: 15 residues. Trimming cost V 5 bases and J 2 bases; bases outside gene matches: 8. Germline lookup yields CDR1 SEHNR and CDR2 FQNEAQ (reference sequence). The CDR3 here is CASSPRTGPPYEQYF. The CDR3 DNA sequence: TGTGCCAGCAGCCCAAGGACAGGGCCACCCTACGAGCAGTACTTC.

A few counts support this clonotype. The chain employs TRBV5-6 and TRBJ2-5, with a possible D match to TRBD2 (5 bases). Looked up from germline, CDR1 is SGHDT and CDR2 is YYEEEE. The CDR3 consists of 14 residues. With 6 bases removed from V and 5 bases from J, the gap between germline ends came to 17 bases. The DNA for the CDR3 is TGTGCCAGCAACCTGGTGGCTAGCCAGGAGACCCAGTACTTC. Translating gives CASNLVASQETQYF.

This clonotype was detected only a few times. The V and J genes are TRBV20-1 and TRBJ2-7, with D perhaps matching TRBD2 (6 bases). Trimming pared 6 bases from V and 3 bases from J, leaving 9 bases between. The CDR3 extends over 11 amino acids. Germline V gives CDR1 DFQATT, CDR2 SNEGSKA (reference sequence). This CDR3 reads CSARLDYEQYF. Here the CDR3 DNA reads TGCAGTGCGAGACTAGACTACGAGCAGTACTTC.

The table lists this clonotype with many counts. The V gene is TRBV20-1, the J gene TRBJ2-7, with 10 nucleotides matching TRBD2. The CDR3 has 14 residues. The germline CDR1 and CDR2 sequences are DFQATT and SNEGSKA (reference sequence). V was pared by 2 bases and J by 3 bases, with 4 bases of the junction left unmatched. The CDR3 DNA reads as TGCAGTGCTAGAACCGGGACTAGCGACTACGAGCAGTACTTC. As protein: CSARTGTSDYEQYF.